This T cell receptor beta chain emerged from a study of blood T cell repertoires in COVID-19. Study background: There were acute and convalescent COVID-19 samples, and they came from the United States, Italy and Spain. PBMCs, B-cell-depleted T cells, or T cells provided the cDNA or gDNA that made up the material.

This clone was observed a handful of times. Seattle patients were enrolled while actively infected and followed longitudinally. Study processing details: Estimation of nucleated cell counts was performed using reference gene primer amplification. Libraries were prepared by immunoSEQ multiplex PCR; TCRdb keeps only in-frame clonotypes and omits some of them. V, J and clone size were drawn from that table, and D and trimming were deduced from the DNA. In the table there are 300,000 to 400,000 clones, about nine tenths of which are singletons. The germline V gene encodes CDR1 KGHSH and CDR2 LQKENI. Between the trimmed V and J ends, which lost 0 bases and 6 bases, there was a span of 12 bases. The CDR3 loop spans 15 amino acids.

The chain employs TRBV18 and TRBJ2-1; TRBD2 might be the D (6 bases). The sequence came from a woman aged 50 to 65 with COVID-19, enrolled during active disease. The source material was peripheral blood. CDR3 in amino acids: CASSPPISGVNEQFF. CDR3 nucleotide sequence: TGTGCCAGCTCACCACCTATATCGGGGGTCAATGAGCAGTTCTTC.